The 2 T cell receptor beta chains below were found in one sample sequenced in a study of beta chain features in type 1 diabetes. Study-wide findings and caveats: Shortening of TCRB CDR3s, moderate but significant, appeared in all four CD4+ subsets of Type 1 diabetes patients.

Expressed TCRB transcripts were sequenced, since all the RNA that had been isolated was reverse transcribed. Libraries were prepared by immunoSEQ multiplex PCR; TCRdb keeps only in-frame clonotypes and omits some of them. The sample lists 150,000 to 200,000 clones, approximately 8% occurring once. No antigen has been assigned to these receptors. The sample consisted of central memory CD4+ T cells from blood. These receptors originate from a man younger than 35 with type 1 diabetes.

The CDR3 DNA is TGCGCCAGCAGCCAAGAAACAGGGGGCACAGATACGCAGTATTTT. The encoded protein is CASSQETGGTDTQYF. This chain connects TRBV4-3 to TRBJ2-3; TRBD1 agrees at 7 bases. CDR1 LGHNA and CDR2 YSLEER come from the germline V gene. The CDR3 contains 15 residues. Trimming took 0 bases from V and 1 from J; bases not matched to a gene: 1.

This clone has a handful of counts. The chain combines TRBV6-6 with TRBJ2-4; the match to TRBD1 covers 7 bases. The CDR3 is 14 amino acids. Trimming cost V 4 bases and J 16 bases; bases outside gene matches: 16. From germline, CDR1 is MNHNY and CDR2 SVGAGI (reference sequence). CDR3 residues: CASSWTGPRGGIYF. The CDR3 DNA follows: TGTGCCAGCAGTTGGACAGGACCGAGAGGAGGAATCTACTTC.